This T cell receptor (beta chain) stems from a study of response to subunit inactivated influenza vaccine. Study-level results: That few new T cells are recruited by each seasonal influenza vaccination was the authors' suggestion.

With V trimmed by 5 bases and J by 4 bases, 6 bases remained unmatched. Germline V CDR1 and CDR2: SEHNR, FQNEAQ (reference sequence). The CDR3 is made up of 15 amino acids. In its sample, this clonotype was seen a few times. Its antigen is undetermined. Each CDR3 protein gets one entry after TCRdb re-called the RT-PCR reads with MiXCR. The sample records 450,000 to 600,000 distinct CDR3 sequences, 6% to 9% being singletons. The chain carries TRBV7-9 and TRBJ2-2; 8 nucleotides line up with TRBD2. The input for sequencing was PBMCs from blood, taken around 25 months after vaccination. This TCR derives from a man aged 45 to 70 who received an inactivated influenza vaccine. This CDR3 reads CASSPFSGITGELFF. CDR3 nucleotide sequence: TGTGCCAGCAGCCCGTTTAGCGGGATCACCGGGGAGCTGTTTTTT. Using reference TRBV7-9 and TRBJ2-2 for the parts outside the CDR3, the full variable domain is DTGVSQNPRHKITKRGQNVTFRCDPISEHNRLYWYRQTLGQGPEFLTYFQNEAQLEKSRLLSDRFSAERPKGSFSTLEIQRTEQGDSAMYLCASSPFSGITGELFFGEGSRLTVL.